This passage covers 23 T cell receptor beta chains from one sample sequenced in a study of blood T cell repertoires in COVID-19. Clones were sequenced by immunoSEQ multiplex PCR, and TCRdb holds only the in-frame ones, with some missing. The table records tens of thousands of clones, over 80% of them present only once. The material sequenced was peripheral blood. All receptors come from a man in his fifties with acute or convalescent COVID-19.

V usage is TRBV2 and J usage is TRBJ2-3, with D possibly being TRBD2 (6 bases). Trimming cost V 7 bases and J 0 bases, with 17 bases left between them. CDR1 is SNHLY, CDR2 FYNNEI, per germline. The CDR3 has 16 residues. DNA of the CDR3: TGTGCCAGCATGTGGGGGGAAGCGACAAGCACAGATACGCAGTATTTT. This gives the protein CASMWGEATSTDTQYF.

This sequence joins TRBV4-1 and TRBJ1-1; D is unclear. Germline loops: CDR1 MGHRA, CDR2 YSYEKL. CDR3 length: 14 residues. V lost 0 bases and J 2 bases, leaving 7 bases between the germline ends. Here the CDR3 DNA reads TGCGCCAGCAGCCAAGAGGACTTAAACACTGAAGCTTTCTTT. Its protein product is CASSQEDLNTEAFF.

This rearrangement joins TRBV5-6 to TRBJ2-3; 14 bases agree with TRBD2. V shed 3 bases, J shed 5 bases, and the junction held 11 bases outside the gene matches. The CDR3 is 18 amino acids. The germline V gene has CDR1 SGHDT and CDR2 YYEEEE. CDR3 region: CASSSGPGLAGEGDTQYF. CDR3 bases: TGTGCCAGCAGCTCCGGGCCGGGACTAGCGGGAGAGGGAGATACGCAGTATTTT.

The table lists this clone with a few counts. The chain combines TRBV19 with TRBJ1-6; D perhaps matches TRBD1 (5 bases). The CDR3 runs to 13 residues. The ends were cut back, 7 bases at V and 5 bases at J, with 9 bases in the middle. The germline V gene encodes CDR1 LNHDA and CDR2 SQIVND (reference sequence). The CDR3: CASMTENNSPLHF. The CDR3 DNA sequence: TGTGCCAGTATGACAGAAAATAATTCACCCCTCCACTTT.

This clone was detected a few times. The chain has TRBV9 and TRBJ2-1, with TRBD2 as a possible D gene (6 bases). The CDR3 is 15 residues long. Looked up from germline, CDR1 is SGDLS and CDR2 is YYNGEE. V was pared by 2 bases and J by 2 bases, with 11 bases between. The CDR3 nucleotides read TGTGCCAGCAGCGTTTGGGACTCACCCTACAATGAGCAGTTCTTC. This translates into CASSVWDSPYNEQFF.

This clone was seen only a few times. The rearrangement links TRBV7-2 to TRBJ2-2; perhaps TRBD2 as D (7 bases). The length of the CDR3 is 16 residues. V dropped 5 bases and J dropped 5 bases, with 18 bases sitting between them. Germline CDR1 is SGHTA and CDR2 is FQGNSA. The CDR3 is CASSPPGGLGTGELFF. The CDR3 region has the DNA TGTGCCAGCAGCCCCCCGGGGGGCCTGGGTACCGGGGAGCTGTTTTTT.

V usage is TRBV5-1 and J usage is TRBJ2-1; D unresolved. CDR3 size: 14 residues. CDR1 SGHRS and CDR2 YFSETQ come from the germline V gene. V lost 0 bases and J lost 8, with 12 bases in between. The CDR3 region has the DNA TGCGCCAGCAGCTTGGCTAGTACGTCTCATGAGCAGTTCTTC. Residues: CASSLASTSHEQFF.

Here the CDR3 reads CASSALPGQGGEASNQPQHF. The DNA for the CDR3 is TGTGCCAGTAGTGCCCTCCCGGGACAGGGCGGGGAAGCGAGCAATCAGCCCCAGCATTTT. This chain links TRBV19 with TRBJ1-5, with TRBD1 identical over 9 bases. Trimming removed 5 bases from V and 1 base from J; junction bases left unmatched: 18. The CDR3 spans 20 residues. Germline values: CDR1 LNHDA, CDR2 SQIVND (reference sequence). Full variable domain (missing parts from reference TRBV19 and TRBJ1-5): DGGITQSPKYLFRKEGQNVTLSCEQNLNHDAMYWYRQDPGQGLRLIYYSQIVNDFQKGDIAEGYSVSREKKESFPLTVTSAQKNPTAFYLCASSALPGQGGEASNQPQHFGDGTRLSIL.

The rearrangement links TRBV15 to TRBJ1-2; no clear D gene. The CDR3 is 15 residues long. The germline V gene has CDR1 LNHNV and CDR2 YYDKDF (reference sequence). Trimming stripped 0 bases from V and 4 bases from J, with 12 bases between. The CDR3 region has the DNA TGTGCCACCAGCAGAGACACAGTGGCGGGCTATGGCTACACCTTC. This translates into CATSRDTVAGYGYTF.

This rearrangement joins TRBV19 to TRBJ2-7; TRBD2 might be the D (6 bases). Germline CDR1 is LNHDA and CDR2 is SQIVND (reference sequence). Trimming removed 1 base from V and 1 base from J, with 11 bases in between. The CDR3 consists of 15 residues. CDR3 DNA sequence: TGTGCCAGTAGTATAGGAGACGGAGGGTCCTACGAGCAGTACTTC. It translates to CASSIGDGGSYEQYF.

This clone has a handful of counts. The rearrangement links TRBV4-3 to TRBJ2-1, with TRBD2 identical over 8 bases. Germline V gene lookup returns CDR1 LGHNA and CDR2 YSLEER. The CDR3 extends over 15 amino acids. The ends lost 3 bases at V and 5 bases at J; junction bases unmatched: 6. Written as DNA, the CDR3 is TGCGCCAGCAGCCAGTTTAGCGGGGCAAACAATGAGCAGTTCTTC. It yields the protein CASSQFSGANNEQFF.

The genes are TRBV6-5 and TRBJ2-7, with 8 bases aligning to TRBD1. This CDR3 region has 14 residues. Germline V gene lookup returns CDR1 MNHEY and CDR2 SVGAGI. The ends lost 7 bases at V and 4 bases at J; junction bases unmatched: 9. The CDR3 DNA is TGTGCCAGCATGGAGAGACAGGGGAAGTACGAGCAGTACTTC. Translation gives CASMERQGKYEQYF.

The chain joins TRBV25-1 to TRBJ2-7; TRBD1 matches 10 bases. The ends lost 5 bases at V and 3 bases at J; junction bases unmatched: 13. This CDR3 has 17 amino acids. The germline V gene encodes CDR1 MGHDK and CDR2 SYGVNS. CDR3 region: CASSPLPGQGVGYEQYF. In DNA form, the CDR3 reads TGTGCCAGCAGTCCACTGCCCGGACAGGGGGTTGGCTACGAGCAGTACTTC.

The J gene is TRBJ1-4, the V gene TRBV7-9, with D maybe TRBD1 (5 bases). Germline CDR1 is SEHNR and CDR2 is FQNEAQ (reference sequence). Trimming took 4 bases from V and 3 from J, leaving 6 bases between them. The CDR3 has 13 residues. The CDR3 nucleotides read TGTGCCAGCAGCTGGGACTCTAATGAAAAACTGTTTTTT. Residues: CASSWDSNEKLFF.

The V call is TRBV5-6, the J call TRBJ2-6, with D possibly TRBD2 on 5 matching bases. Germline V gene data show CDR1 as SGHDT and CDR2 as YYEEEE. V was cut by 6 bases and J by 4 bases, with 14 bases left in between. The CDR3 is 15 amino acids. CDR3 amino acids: CASNTGGPGANVLTF. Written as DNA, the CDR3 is TGTGCCAGCAATACCGGAGGACCCGGGGCCAACGTCCTGACTTTC.

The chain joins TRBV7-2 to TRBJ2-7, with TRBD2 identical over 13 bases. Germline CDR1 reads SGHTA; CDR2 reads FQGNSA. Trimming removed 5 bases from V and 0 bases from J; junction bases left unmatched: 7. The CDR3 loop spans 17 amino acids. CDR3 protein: CASSPGTSGVSSYEQYF. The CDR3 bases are TGTGCCAGCAGCCCCGGGACTAGCGGGGTTAGCTCCTACGAGCAGTACTTC. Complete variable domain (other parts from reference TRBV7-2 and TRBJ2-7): GAGVSQSPSNKVTEKGKDVELRCDPISGHTALYWYRQSLGQGLEFLIYFQGNSAPDKSGLPSDRFSAERTGGSVSTLTIQRTQQEDSAVYLCASSPGTSGVSSYEQYFGPGTRLTVT.

This CDR3 reads CASSKDRNSGNTIYF. CDR3 in DNA: TGTGCCAGCAGCAAGGACAGGAACTCTGGAAACACCATATATTTT. J is TRBJ1-3 and V is TRBV5-4; 7 bases line up with TRBD1. Germline V gives CDR1 SGHNT, CDR2 YYREEE (reference sequence). After removal of 4 bases from V and 0 bases from J, the junction contained 4 bases not matched to a gene. The CDR3 loop spans 15 amino acids.

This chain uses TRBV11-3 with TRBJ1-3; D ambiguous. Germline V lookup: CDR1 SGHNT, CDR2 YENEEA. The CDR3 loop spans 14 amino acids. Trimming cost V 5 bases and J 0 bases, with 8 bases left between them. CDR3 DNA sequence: TGTGCCAGCAGCCCAGGATCCTCTGGAAACACCATATATTTT. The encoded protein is CASSPGSSGNTIYF.

CDR3 loop: CASSDGNSNYGYTF. DNA of the CDR3: TGTGCCAGCAGCGACGGGAACTCTAACTATGGCTACACCTTC. The J gene is TRBJ1-2, the V gene TRBV7-9; D unresolved. V was pared by 5 bases and J by 0 bases, with 10 bases between. In germline, CDR1 is SEHNR, CDR2 FQNEAQ (reference sequence). This CDR3 is built from 14 residues.

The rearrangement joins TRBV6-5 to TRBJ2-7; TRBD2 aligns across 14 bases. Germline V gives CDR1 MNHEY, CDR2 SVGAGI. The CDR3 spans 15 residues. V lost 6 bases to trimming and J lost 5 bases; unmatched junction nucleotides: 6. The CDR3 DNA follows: TGTGCCAGCAGCGGCCGGACTAGCGGGAGGCACGAGCAGTACTTC. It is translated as CASSGRTSGRHEQYF.

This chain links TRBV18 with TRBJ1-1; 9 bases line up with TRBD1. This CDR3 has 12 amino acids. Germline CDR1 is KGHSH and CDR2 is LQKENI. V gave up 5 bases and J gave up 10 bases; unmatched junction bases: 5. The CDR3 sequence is CASSAQTGGAFF. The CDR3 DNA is TGTGCCAGCTCAGCCCAGACAGGGGGAGCTTTCTTT.

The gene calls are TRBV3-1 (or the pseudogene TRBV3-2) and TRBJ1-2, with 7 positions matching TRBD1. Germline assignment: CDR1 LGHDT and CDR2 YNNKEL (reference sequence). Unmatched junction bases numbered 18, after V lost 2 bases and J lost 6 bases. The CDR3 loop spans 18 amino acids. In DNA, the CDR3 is TGTGCCAGCAGCCAACCTTGGACAGGACTGACTAGCGACGATGGCTACACCTTC. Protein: CASSQPWTGLTSDDGYTF.

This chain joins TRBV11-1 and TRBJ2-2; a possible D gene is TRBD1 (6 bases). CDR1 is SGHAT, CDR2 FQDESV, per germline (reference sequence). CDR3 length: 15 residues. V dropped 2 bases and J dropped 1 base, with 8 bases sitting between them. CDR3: CASSLLQGNTGELFF. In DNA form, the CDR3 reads TGTGCCAGCAGCTTATTACAGGGGAACACCGGGGAGCTGTTTTTT.